This TCR beta chain appears in the sequencing data of a study of T cells after yellow fever vaccination (dated by TCRdb to between 2017 and 2020). With respect to the entire study: The SMART-Seq v4 Ultra Low Input RNA kit was used to prepare libraries from fractions with low cell numbers. To follow T-cell clones before and after primary and booster YFV17D yellow fever vaccination, bulk TCR alpha and beta repertoires were sequenced over time. Two healthy male donors made up the cohort, one aged 18 to 30 years and the other aged 30 to 40 years. Blood samples were taken at several timepoints before and after primary and secondary immunization, and bulk PBMC replicates and cell subsets were isolated. Study-wide findings and limitations: The secondary T-cell response was weaker than the primary response but faster, peaking on day 5 instead of day 15. Most clones expanded after primary vaccination were re-detected after the booster (around 96% of CD4 and 88% of CD8), suggesting broad memory maintenance. A small share of clonotypes was detected in both CD4 and CD8 compartments, with the overlap likely arising from convergent recombination. Computational filtering was needed because FACS-sorted repertoires could contain abundant contaminating clonotypes from the bulk population. Because the study included only a couple of donors, the extent to which the findings can be generalized is limited.

TCRdb names Illumina NovaSeq 6000 as the instrument used. TCR cDNA was made using 5'RACE template switching, a step that added a universal primer site and unique molecular identifiers. Priming of cDNA synthesis was performed from both the TCR alpha and TCR beta constant segments. Two PCR steps were used to amplify libraries, with sample barcodes and sequencing adapters being added in the second step. Libraries were sequenced on Illumina HiSeq 2500 (2x100 bp) or NovaSeq (2x150 bp). Regarding the original processing steps: Demultiplexing of reads and collapsing into UMI consensus sequences were performed with MIGEC, and V(D)J alignment was carried out with MiXCR. Vaccine-responding clonotypes were identified with edgeR using replicate PBMC samples, with FDR below 0.01 and a log2 fold change above 5 up to day 15 being required. CD4 or CD8 identity was assigned to each bulk clonotype according to whether the clonotype was present at higher abundance in the sequenced CD4 repertoire or the sequenced CD8 repertoire. TCRdb's own reprocessing of the public reads used fastp at Q25 and MiXCR and kept productive beta chains. Rows with a matching CDR3 protein are joined into one entry that keeps the most common DNA and genes. These V and J calls rely on TCRdb rather than the paper's analysis. The sample contains about 300,000 distinct CDR3 sequences, 8.7% of them found a single time. The biggest ten clones account for 3% to 4% of the sample.

As to this clonotype: The clone's antigen remains unknown. Base qualities are not provided; no much larger clone lies one nucleotide away.

The treatment or condition label, as the study defines it: live attenuated yellow fever vaccine strain. A standard Ficoll-Paque protocol was used to isolate PBMCs from peripheral blood. Dynabeads CD4 and CD8 positive selection kits were used to isolate CD4 and CD8 T-cell fractions. RNA was extracted with TriZol from bulk PBMCs, CD4 and CD8 fractions, and dextramer-positive and dextramer-negative fractions. Sequences were derived from CD4+ T cells sorted from PBMCs, sampled 5 days after the yellow fever booster vaccination. The TCR originated in a man aged 18 to 30 who received the YFV17D yellow fever vaccine.

Here is the DNA: TGTGCCAGCAGTGGGTGGTCTAATGAAAAACTGTTTTTT. Its translation is CASSGWSNEKLFF. Recombination joined TRBV2 with TRBJ1-4, with the identity of the D gene unclear. Based on the germline V gene, the CDR1 and CDR2 sequences are SNHLY and FYNNEI. V and J lose 4 bases and 3 bases, and a span of 6 bases separates them. The CDR3 goes from the cysteine to the phenylalanine over 13 residues. CDR3 DNA is the only sequence kept; it has 39 bases, read in frame from the first base.